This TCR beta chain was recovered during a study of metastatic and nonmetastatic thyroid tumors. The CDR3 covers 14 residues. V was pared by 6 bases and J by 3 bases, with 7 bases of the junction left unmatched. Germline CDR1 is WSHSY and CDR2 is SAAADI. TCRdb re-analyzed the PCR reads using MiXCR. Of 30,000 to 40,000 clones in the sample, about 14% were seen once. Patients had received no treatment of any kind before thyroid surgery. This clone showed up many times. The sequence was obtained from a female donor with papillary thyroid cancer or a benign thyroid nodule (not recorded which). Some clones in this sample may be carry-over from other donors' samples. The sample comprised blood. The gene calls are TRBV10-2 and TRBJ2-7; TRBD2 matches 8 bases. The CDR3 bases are TGCGCCAGCAGATTAGCGGGATCCAACTACGAGCAGTACTTC. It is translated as CASRLAGSNYEQYF.